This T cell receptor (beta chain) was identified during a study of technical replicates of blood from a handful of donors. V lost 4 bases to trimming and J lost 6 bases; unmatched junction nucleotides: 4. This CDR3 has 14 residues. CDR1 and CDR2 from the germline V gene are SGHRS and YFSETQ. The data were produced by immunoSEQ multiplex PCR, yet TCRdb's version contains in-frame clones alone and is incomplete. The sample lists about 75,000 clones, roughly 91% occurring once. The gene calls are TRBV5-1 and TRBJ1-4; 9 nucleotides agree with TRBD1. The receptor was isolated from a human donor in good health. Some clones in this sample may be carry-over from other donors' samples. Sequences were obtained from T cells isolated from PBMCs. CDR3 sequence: CASSLQGAYEKLFF. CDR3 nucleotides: TGCGCCAGCAGCCTACAGGGGGCTTATGAAAAACTGTTTTTT.